This T cell receptor (beta chain) was profiled in a study of OX40 agonist ivuxolimab in advanced cancers. General study results and limits: Among T cells, CD8+ cells averaged more expanded clones than CD4+ cells. Near-lowest levels of clonal expansion characterized partial responders at 0.1-3.0 mg/kg.

Assay used: immunoSEQ multiplex PCR; TCRdb lists only in-frame clones, some missing. The sample holds 98,000 or so clones, 75% to 95% seen once. V lost 0 bases, J lost 2 bases, and 10 bases lay in between. CDR3 length: 14 amino acids. CDR1 and CDR2 from the germline V gene are GTSNPN and SVGIG (reference sequence). On this clone itself: Its antigen is undetermined.

This sequence originates from an adult with an advanced solid tumor such as melanoma, head and neck, liver or kidney cancer. V is TRBV30 and J is TRBJ2-5; D is perhaps TRBD2 (5 bases). The material sequenced was CD4+ or CD8+ T cells sorted from blood, taken in a trial of the OX40 agonist ivuxolimab. The CDR3 sequence: CAWSVRAEQETQYF. In DNA, the CDR3 is TGTGCCTGGAGTGTGAGAGCGGAACAAGAGACCCAGTACTTC.